This T cell receptor beta chain was captured by sequencing in a study of CD8+ T cells in alopecia areata. Once RNA had been extracted, it was reverse transcribed into cDNA to act as the sequencing template. Clones were sequenced by immunoSEQ multiplex PCR, and TCRdb holds only the in-frame ones, with some missing. The profile covers some 160,000 clones, with less than 65% appearing a single time and 30% to 45% taken by the ten largest. Separation by sorting yielded CD4+ and CD8+ T cells from PBMCs. Trimming shortened V by 2 bases and J by 4 bases, and 7 bases separated the two germline ends. The CDR3 consists of 13 residues. Germline V gene sequence: CDR1 MNHEY, CDR2 SMNVEV (reference sequence).

Source material: CD8+ T cells sorted from blood. The sequence was obtained from a human donor in good health. This chain joins TRBV27 and TRBJ2-3; D gene ambiguous. The CDR3 reads CASSLLRPDTQYF. CDR3 DNA sequence: TGTGCCAGCAGTTTACTCCGCCCAGATACGCAGTATTTT.